This TCR beta chain derives from a study of shared clonotypes between healthy human individuals. Overall study findings and caveats: A generally larger estimated richness was seen in naive subsets than in memory subsets. Clonotypes shared by all four sorted-subset donors had higher generation probabilities than non-shared clonotypes. What rarefaction showed was incomplete sorted-subset sequencing despite large depth. Approximately 5.3% was the fraction of naive CD4 clonotypes found shared across several donors.

This CDR3 has 16 amino acids. V was pared by 1 base and J by 0 bases, with 11 bases between. Germline assignment: CDR1 SGHRS and CDR2 YFSETQ. Notes on this clone: Its cognate antigen is unknown.

Selected positively for CCR7 and CD45RO-negative, naive CD8 cells excluded terminally differentiated effector memory CD45RA+ cells. Sequencing used immunoSEQ multiplex PCR; TCRdb keeps in-frame clones, though not all of them. The data show around 2,000,000 clones, with about 94% seen just once and roughly 1.2% held by the top ten. The rearrangement joins TRBV5-1 to TRBJ2-1; D perhaps matches TRBD2 (6 bases). The clonotype originates from a man in his late teens or twenties in good health. Sequences were obtained from naive CD8+ T cells sorted from blood. The CDR3, as DNA: TGCGCCAGCAGCTTGACTAGCCCGAGCTCCTACAATGAGCAGTTCTTC. It is translated as CASSLTSPSSYNEQFF.